This T cell receptor (beta chain) derives from a study of blood T cell repertoires in COVID-19. In the study overall: The cDNA or gDNA used as material had been derived from T cells, B-cell-depleted T cells, or PBMCs.

TCRdb's copy holds only in-frame clones and misses some; the assay was immunoSEQ multiplex PCR. This sample carries around 76,000 clones, roughly 83% of them seen once, and the ten largest clones take approximately 6.9%. CDR1 and CDR2 (germline): LGHDT, YNNKEL (reference sequence). The CDR3 extends over 18 amino acids. V was clipped by 4 bases and J by 0 bases; unmatched bases: 8. The sequence was obtained from a man in his thirties or forties with COVID-19, enrolled during active disease. The chain couples TRBV3-1 (or the pseudogene TRBV3-2) to TRBJ2-5; 13 bases are shared with TRBD2. The specimen was peripheral blood. This chain's CDR3 is CASSRRTSGRGYQETQYF. CDR3 coding DNA: TGTGCCAGCAGCCGTAGGACTAGCGGGAGAGGATACCAAGAGACCCAGTACTTC.